Each of the 3 T cell receptor beta chains below was sequenced from the same sample in a study of T cell responses to AZD1222 COVID-19 vaccine (dated by TCRdb to the early 2020s). The time point tag for this specimen amounts to: about 28 days (+/-7) after the second vaccine dose. The method behind the library was the immunoSEQ multiplex PCR assay. Sourced from immuneACCESS, this table was stored by TCRdb with only in-frame sequences that have V and J called. A share of the clones is absent; for the studies checked, an unresolved V gene accounts for under half, and the remainder has no known explanation. The sample has 110,000 to 150,000 clones on record, 92% of them singletons. Together, the top ten hold under 3.5% of the sample. Material: peripheral blood, obtained 28 days after the second AZD1222 dose. These receptors all come from an adult who received the AZD1222 COVID-19 vaccine.

This clone showed up just once. This chain links TRBV25-1 with TRBJ1-1; D not certain. This CDR3 is built from 12 residues. Trimming took 6 bases from V and 0 from J, leaving 5 bases between them. Germline CDR1 MGHDK, CDR2 SYGVNS. The CDR3 protein is CASSGLNTEAFF. As DNA, the CDR3 is TGTGCCAGCAGCGGGTTGAACACTGAAGCTTTCTTT.

The rearrangement uses TRBV5-1 and TRBJ2-7, with 7 bases lining up with TRBD2. J lost 0 bases, V lost 3 bases, and 6 bases had no gene match. This CDR3 has 15 residues. Per germline, CDR1 SGHRS and CDR2 YFSETQ. The CDR3 loop reads CASSSTGGSSYEQYF. DNA of the CDR3: TGCGCCAGCAGCTCCACTGGCGGGAGCTCCTACGAGCAGTACTTC.

The CDR3 region is CASSPGLAVGFPGGELFF. For the CDR3, the DNA is TGTGCCAGCAGTCCGGGACTAGCGGTCGGCTTCCCCGGCGGGGAGCTGTTTTTT. The V call is TRBV6-6, the J call TRBJ2-2, with TRBD2 matching 11 bases. This CDR3 has 18 residues. Germline V lookup: CDR1 MNHNY, CDR2 SVGAGI (reference sequence). After removal of 5 bases from V and 7 bases from J, the junction contained 15 bases not matched to a gene.